This record covers a single T cell receptor beta chain. The data were obtained in a study of OX40 agonist ivuxolimab in advanced cancers. Study summary: Patients were under 90% male with ages roughly 20 to 85, mean about 60. Therapy given before enrollment (anti-PD-1, anti-PD-L1 or anti-CTLA-4) was allowed, and 35% to 45% had some.

The CDR3 has 15 residues. Trimming removed 2 bases from V and 5 bases from J; junction bases left unmatched: 6. Germline V gene data show CDR1 as SNHLY and CDR2 as FYNNEI. The protocol was immunoSEQ multiplex PCR, while the TCRdb copy is restricted to in-frame clones and leaves out a portion. The sample consists of 35,000 to 40,000 clones, around 92% of them appearing once. The chain uses TRBV2 and TRBJ2-3; 8 bases fit TRBD2. The source of this sequence is an adult with an advanced solid tumor such as melanoma, head and neck, liver or kidney cancer. This material consisted of CD4+ or CD8+ T cells sorted from blood, taken in a trial of the OX40 agonist ivuxolimab. This chain's CDR3 is CASSESQRERDTQYF. The CDR3 coding sequence is TGTGCCAGCAGTGAATCGCAGCGGGAGAGAGATACGCAGTATTTT.